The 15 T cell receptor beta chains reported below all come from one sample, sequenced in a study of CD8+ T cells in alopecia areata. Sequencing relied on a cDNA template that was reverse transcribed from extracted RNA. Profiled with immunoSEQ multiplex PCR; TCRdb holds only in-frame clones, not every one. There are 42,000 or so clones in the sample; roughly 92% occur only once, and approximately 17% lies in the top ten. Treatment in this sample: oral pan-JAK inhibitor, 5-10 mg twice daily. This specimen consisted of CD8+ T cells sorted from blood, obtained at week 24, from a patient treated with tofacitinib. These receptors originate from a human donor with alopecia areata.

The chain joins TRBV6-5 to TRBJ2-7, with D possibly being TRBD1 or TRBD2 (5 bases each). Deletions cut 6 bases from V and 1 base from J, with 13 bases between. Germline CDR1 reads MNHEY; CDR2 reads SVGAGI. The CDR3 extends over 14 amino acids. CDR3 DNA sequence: TGTGCCAGCAGAACCGGGACGGATTCCTACGAGCAGTACTTC. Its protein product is CASRTGTDSYEQYF.

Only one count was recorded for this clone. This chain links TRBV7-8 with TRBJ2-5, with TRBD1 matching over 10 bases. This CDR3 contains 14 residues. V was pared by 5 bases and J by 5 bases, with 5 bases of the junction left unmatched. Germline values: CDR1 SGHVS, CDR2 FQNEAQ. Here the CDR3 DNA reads TGTGCCAGCAGCCCGACAGGGGGCGCGGAGACCCAGTACTTC. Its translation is CASSPTGGAETQYF.

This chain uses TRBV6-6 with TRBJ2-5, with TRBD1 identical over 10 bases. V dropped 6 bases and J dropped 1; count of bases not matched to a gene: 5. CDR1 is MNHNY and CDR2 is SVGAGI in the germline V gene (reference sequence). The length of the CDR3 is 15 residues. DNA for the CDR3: TGTGCCAGCAGCGCGAGGACAGGGGGCCAAGAGACCCAGTACTTC. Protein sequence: CASSARTGGQETQYF.

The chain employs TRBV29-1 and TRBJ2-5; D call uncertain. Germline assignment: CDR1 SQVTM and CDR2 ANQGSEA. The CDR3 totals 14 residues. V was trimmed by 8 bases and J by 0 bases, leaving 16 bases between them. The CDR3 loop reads CSSRLGLDQETQYF. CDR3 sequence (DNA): TGCAGCTCGCGATTGGGATTGGACCAAGAGACCCAGTACTTC.

The DNA for the CDR3 is TGCAGCGTTGATGGGGGCTTTGAGCAGTTCTTC. It encodes CSVDGGFEQFF. This chain links TRBV29-1 with TRBJ2-1; possible D gene TRBD1, 6 bases. Germline V gene sequence: CDR1 SQVTM, CDR2 ANQGSEA. The CDR3 has 11 residues. V was trimmed by 3 bases and J by 9 bases, leaving 9 bases between them.

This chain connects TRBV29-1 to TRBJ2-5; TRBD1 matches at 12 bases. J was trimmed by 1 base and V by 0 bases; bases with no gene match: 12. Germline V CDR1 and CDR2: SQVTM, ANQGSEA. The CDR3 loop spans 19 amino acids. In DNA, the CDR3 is TGCAGCGTTGAAGATCCCAGGCCTGGGACAGGGGGCCCCCAAGAGACCCAGTACTTC. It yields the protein CSVEDPRPGTGGPQETQYF.

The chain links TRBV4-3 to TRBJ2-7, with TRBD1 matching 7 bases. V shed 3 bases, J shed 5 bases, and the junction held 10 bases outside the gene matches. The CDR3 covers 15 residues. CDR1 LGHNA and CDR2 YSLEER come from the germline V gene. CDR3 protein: CASSQRQGETNEQYF. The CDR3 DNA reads TGCGCCAGCAGCCAGAGACAGGGAGAAACCAACGAGCAGTACTTC.

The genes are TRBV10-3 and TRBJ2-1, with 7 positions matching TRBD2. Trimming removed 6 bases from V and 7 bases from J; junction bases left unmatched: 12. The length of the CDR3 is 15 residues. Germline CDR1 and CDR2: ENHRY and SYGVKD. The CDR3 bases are TGTGCCATCAGCCAAAGCGGGGAGGTAGGAAATGAGCAGTTCTTC. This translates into CAISQSGEVGNEQFF.

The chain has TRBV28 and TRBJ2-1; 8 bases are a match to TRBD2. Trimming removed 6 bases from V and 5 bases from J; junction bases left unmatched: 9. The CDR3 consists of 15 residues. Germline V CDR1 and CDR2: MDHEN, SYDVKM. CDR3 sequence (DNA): TGTGCCAGCAGACCTCGAGAGCGGGGGCACAATGAGCAGTTCTTC. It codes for CASRPRERGHNEQFF.

As DNA, the CDR3 is TGTGCCAGCAGCTTAATGGAAGGAGCGGGGGAGCAGTACTTC. It translates to CASSLMEGAGEQYF. The chain combines TRBV7-3 with TRBJ2-5; TRBD2 aligns across 8 bases. With V trimmed by 1 base and J by 11 bases, 9 bases remained unmatched. This CDR3 is built from 14 residues. CDR1 SGHTA and CDR2 FQGTGA come from the germline V gene.

In DNA, the CDR3 is TGTGCCAGCAGGAACAGGGGGGGACACATTCAGTACTTC. This gives the protein CASRNRGGHIQYF. This chain joins TRBV6-1 and TRBJ2-4, with TRBD1 as a possible D gene (8 bases). V gave up 6 bases and J gave up 8 bases, with 14 bases separating them. Per the germline V gene, CDR1 is MNHNS and CDR2 is SASEGT. The CDR3 is 13 residues long.

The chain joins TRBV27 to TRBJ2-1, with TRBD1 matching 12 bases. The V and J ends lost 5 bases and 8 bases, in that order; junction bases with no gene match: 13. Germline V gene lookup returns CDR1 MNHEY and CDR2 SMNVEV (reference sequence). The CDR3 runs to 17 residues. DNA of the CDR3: TGTGCCAGCAGTCCAACGACCCCGGGACAGGGGGCCGATGAGCAGTTCTTC. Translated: CASSPTTPGQGADEQFF.

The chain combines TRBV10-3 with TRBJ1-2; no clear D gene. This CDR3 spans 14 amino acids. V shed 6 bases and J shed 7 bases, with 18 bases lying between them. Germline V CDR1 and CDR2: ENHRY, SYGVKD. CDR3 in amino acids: CAISPGIAASGYTF. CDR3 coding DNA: TGTGCCATCAGCCCGGGAATCGCGGCGAGTGGCTACACCTTC.

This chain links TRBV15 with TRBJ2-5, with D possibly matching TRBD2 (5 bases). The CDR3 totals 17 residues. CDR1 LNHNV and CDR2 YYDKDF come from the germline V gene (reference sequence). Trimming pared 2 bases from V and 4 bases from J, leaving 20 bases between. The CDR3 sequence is CATSRLLGQTSRETQYF. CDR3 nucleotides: TGTGCCACCAGCAGATTACTAGGCCAGACCTCCCGAGAGACCCAGTACTTC.

CDR3 nucleotides: TGTGCCAGCAGTGGACAGGGCACTCGGTGGGGTGAGCAGTTCTTC. Amino acids: CASSGQGTRWGEQFF. This chain links TRBV25-1 with TRBJ2-1, with TRBD1 identical over 7 bases. With 4 bases clipped from V and 9 bases from J, the junction kept 12 bases outside the gene matches. Looked up from germline, CDR1 is MGHDK and CDR2 is SYGVNS. This CDR3 is 15 amino acids long.